The 30 T cell receptor beta chains below all came from one sample that was sequenced in a study of blood T cell repertoires in COVID-19. Sequencing used immunoSEQ multiplex PCR; TCRdb keeps in-frame clones, though not all of them. The sample yields tens of thousands of clones, 88% seen once. The material sequenced was peripheral blood. All receptors derive from a man between 50 and 59 years old with active COVID-19.

The J gene is TRBJ1-2, the V gene TRBV6-2 or TRBV6-3, with 10 bases lining up with TRBD1. The germline CDR1 and CDR2 sequences are MNHEY and SVGEGT. This CDR3 is built from 13 residues. The junction had 5 bases not matched to a gene; V was cut back by 5 bases and J by 8 bases. The CDR3 loop is CASSGTGVRGYTF. The DNA of the CDR3 is TGTGCCAGCAGTGGGACAGGGGTCCGAGGCTACACCTTC.

This chain uses TRBV10-3 with TRBJ2-7; 14 bases agree with TRBD2. This CDR3 has 14 amino acids. Germline lookup yields CDR1 ENHRY and CDR2 SYGVKD. The J segment lost 5 bases and the V segment lost 6 bases, leaving 3 bases of the junction unmatched. The CDR3 protein is CAIRGTSGRDEQYF. CDR3 DNA sequence: TGTGCCATCAGGGGGACTAGCGGGAGAGACGAGCAGTACTTC.

The gene calls are TRBV7-8 and TRBJ1-2, with a weak D call TRBD1 (5 bases). The CDR3 contains 14 residues. Germline V gene sequence: CDR1 SGHVS, CDR2 FQNEAQ. The ends were cut back, 5 bases at V and 3 bases at J, with 13 bases in the middle. The DNA for the CDR3 is TGTGCCAGCAGCCACCCCGGCAGGGACTATGGCTACACCTTC. Translating it yields CASSHPGRDYGYTF.

This chain uses TRBV28 with TRBJ1-2; 9 bases align to TRBD1. The germline V gene encodes CDR1 MDHEN and CDR2 SYDVKM. The junction had 6 bases not matched to a gene; V was cut back by 4 bases and J by 3 bases. CDR3 length equals 15 residues. This CDR3 reads CASSSPTGGDYGYTF. For the CDR3, the DNA is TGTGCCAGCAGTTCGCCCACAGGGGGCGACTATGGCTACACCTTC.

Only a few counts were recorded for this clone. The genes are TRBV27 and TRBJ1-1; 7 bases fit TRBD1. The CDR3 sequence is 15 residues long. V shed 3 bases, J shed 5 bases, and the junction held 9 bases outside the gene matches. CDR1 is MNHEY, CDR2 SMNVEV, per germline (reference sequence). The chain's CDR3 is CASSFDRDRGTEAFF. DNA for the CDR3: TGTGCCAGCAGTTTCGACAGGGACCGCGGTACTGAAGCTTTCTTT.

This chain uses TRBV2 with TRBJ2-5; TRBD2 agrees at 15 bases. V lost 1 base, J lost 1 base, and 4 bases stayed unmatched. CDR1 and CDR2 (germline): SNHLY, FYNNEI. CDR3 length equals 18 residues. The CDR3 bases are TGTGCCAGCAGTGAAGGCAGGGGACTAGCGGGGGGCCAAGAGACCCAGTACTTC. This translates into CASSEGRGLAGGQETQYF.

The chain links TRBV28 to TRBJ2-2, with D possibly TRBD2 on 5 matching bases. Germline CDR1 is MDHEN and CDR2 is SYDVKM. This CDR3 region has 17 residues. The V end was cut by 7 bases, the J end by 7 bases, with 25 bases between. CDR3 in amino acids: CASTGPPGKDEHGELFF. CDR3 nucleotides: TGTGCCAGCACCGGCCCACCCGGGAAGGATGAGCACGGGGAGCTGTTTTTT.

This chain links TRBV3-1 (or the pseudogene TRBV3-2) with TRBJ2-3, with 9 bases that match TRBD2. Germline lookup yields CDR1 LGHDT and CDR2 YNNKEL (reference sequence). After removal of 1 base from V and 5 bases from J, the junction contained 10 bases not matched to a gene. The CDR3 has 17 amino acids. This CDR3 is CASSQGLAGQGGDTQYF. In DNA, the CDR3 is TGTGCCAGCAGCCAAGGCCTAGCGGGACAAGGGGGAGATACGCAGTATTTT.

This chain connects TRBV29-1 to TRBJ2-7, with 8 nucleotides matching TRBD1. CDR3 size: 12 residues. V dropped 5 bases and J dropped 5; count of bases not matched to a gene: 5. CDR1 SQVTM and CDR2 ANQGSEA come from the germline V gene. The CDR3 sequence is CSVTGTGNEQYF. CDR3 DNA sequence: TGCAGCGTTACCGGGACAGGTAACGAGCAGTACTTC.

The gene calls are TRBV6-2 or TRBV6-3 and TRBJ2-3, with 10 bases identical to TRBD2. The CDR3 runs to 18 residues. The ends lost 1 base at V and 3 bases at J; junction bases unmatched: 10. Germline lookup yields CDR1 MNHEY and CDR2 SVGEGT. CDR3 nucleotide sequence: TGTGCCAGCAGTTACTTACAAGCGGGAGGGCCGCGAACAGATACGCAGTATTTT. Protein: CASSYLQAGGPRTDTQYF.

The gene calls are TRBV5-1 and TRBJ2-7; D is possibly TRBD1 (7 bases). Looked up from germline, CDR1 is SGHRS and CDR2 is YFSETQ. V was cut by 4 bases and J by 3 bases, with 17 bases left in between. The CDR3 contains 15 residues. Here the CDR3 reads CASSTSTGTVYEQYF. The CDR3 nucleotides are TGCGCCAGCAGCACCTCGACAGGGACTGTCTACGAGCAGTACTTC.

The CDR3 nucleotides read TGTGCCAGTCTGACACAGGGGGCTGAAGAGACCCAGTACTTC. Its translation: CASLTQGAEETQYF. V usage is TRBV28 and J usage is TRBJ2-5, with 9 bases fitting TRBD1. V lost 9 bases and J lost 3; bases outside the gene matches: 8. CDR1 is MDHEN, CDR2 SYDVKM, per germline. The CDR3 runs 14 residues.

This clone appeared a single time. The V and J genes are TRBV3-1 (or the pseudogene TRBV3-2) and TRBJ1-1, with D unresolved. Trimming took 1 base from V and 4 from J, leaving 4 bases between them. Germline loops: CDR1 LGHDT, CDR2 YNNKEL (reference sequence). CDR3 length equals 12 residues. The CDR3 region is CASSQARTEAFF. CDR3 DNA: TGTGCCAGCAGCCAAGCGCGCACTGAAGCTTTCTTT.

This clone occurred once. This chain's CDR3 is CSVEDPGTVLLYF. Written as DNA, the CDR3 is TGCAGCGTTGAAGATCCCGGGACAGTCCTATTATATTTT. V usage is TRBV29-1 and J usage is TRBJ1-3; 7 bases match TRBD1. This CDR3 spans 13 amino acids. Germline loops: CDR1 SQVTM, CDR2 ANQGSEA. With V trimmed by 0 bases and J by 14 bases, 10 bases remained unmatched.

V and J are TRBV6-4 and TRBJ2-5; 9 bases are a match to TRBD1. Germline CDR1 MRHNA, CDR2 SNTAGT. The CDR3 sequence is 15 residues long. Trimming took 2 bases from V and 4 from J; bases not matched to a gene: 5. CDR3 nucleotide sequence: TGTGCCAGCAGTGACACGGGACAGGGCATAGAGACCCAGTACTTC. Translating gives CASSDTGQGIETQYF.

The V and J genes are TRBV5-1 and TRBJ2-2, with D possibly TRBD1 on 6 matching bases. The germline CDR1 and CDR2 sequences are SGHRS and YFSETQ. V was cut by 6 bases and J by 4 bases, with 16 bases left in between. CDR3 length equals 15 residues. The CDR3 nucleotides read TGCGCCAGCAATCCAGGGGCCGGATTCACCGGGGAGCTGTTTTTT. Protein sequence: CASNPGAGFTGELFF. The entire variable domain, with the rest obtained from reference TRBV5-1 and TRBJ2-2, is as follows: KAGVTQTPRYLIKTRGQQVTLSCSPISGHRSVSWYQQTPGQGLQFLFEYFSETQRNKGNFPGRFSGRQFSNSRSEMNVSTLELGDSALYLCASNPGAGFTGELFFGEGSRLTVL.

J is TRBJ2-3 and V is TRBV5-1; D perhaps matches TRBD2 (6 bases). Trimming shortened V by 3 bases and J by 1 base, and 15 bases separated the two germline ends. Germline-derived CDR1 and CDR2 are SGHRS and YFSETQ. The CDR3 runs to 16 residues. The CDR3 DNA is TGCGCCAGCAGCTCGCTCACCGGGGGAGGCACAGATACGCAGTATTTT. Encoded protein: CASSSLTGGGTDTQYF.

The V and J genes are TRBV10-1 and TRBJ2-1; a possible D gene is TRBD1 (6 bases). Germline assignment: CDR1 WNHNN and CDR2 SYGVQD (reference sequence). The CDR3 is 14 amino acids. Trimming pared 2 bases from V and 6 bases from J, leaving 11 bases between. CDR3 in amino acids: CASSEDRFPNEQFF. CDR3 nucleotide sequence: TGCGCCAGCAGTGAGGACAGGTTTCCCAATGAGCAGTTCTTC.

This clone appeared a few times. V usage is TRBV7-2 and J usage is TRBJ2-3; D gene unclear. Between the trimmed V and J ends, which lost 1 base and 0 bases, there was a span of 5 bases. The germline V gene has CDR1 SGHTA and CDR2 FQGNSA. The CDR3 covers 14 residues. The CDR3, as DNA: TGTGCCAGCAGCTTAGGGCCTAGCACAGATACGCAGTATTTT. Amino acid sequence: CASSLGPSTDTQYF.

The genes are TRBV7-2 and TRBJ2-7; 8 bases align to TRBD1. CDR3 size: 14 residues. CDR1 SGHTA and CDR2 FQGNSA come from the germline V gene. The V gene end was trimmed by 5 bases and the J gene end by 4 bases; junction bases not matched to a gene: 7. This CDR3 is CASSNRDRTYEQYF. DNA for the CDR3: TGTGCCAGCAGCAACCGGGACAGGACGTACGAGCAGTACTTC.

V and J are TRBV5-1 and TRBJ1-4, with TRBD1 as a possible D gene (6 bases). Trimming pared 0 bases from V and 4 bases from J, leaving 16 bases between. In germline, CDR1 is SGHRS, CDR2 YFSETQ. The CDR3 has 17 residues. Here the CDR3 reads CASSLGAGGSGNEKLFF. The CDR3 DNA follows: TGCGCCAGCAGCTTGGGGGCTGGGGGCTCGGGTAATGAAAAACTGTTTTTT.

The genes are TRBV5-1 and TRBJ2-7; D remains unclear. Trimming shortened V by 3 bases and J by 4 bases, and 17 bases separated the two germline ends. The CDR3 loop spans 15 amino acids. Germline CDR1 is SGHRS and CDR2 is YFSETQ. CDR3 in amino acids: CASSSVPGRLYEQYF. CDR3 nucleotides: TGCGCCAGCAGCTCGGTGCCGGGTAGACTGTACGAGCAGTACTTC. The full variable domain, completed using reference TRBV5-1 and TRBJ2-7, is KAGVTQTPRYLIKTRGQQVTLSCSPISGHRSVSWYQQTPGQGLQFLFEYFSETQRNKGNFPGRFSGRQFSNSRSEMNVSTLELGDSALYLCASSSVPGRLYEQYFGPGTRLTVT.

This clone was detected only once. V gene TRBV28 combines with J gene TRBJ2-7; the D is unclear. Per germline, CDR1 MDHEN and CDR2 SYDVKM. The CDR3 loop spans 13 amino acids. With 6 bases removed from V and 3 bases from J, the gap between germline ends came to 12 bases. In DNA form, the CDR3 reads TGTGCCAGCAGGTTTCCGGGTGTCTACGAGCAGTACTTC. It yields the protein CASRFPGVYEQYF.

The chain carries TRBV4-3 and TRBJ1-1; D gene ambiguous. This CDR3 is 14 amino acids long. Germline CDR1 reads LGHNA; CDR2 reads YSLEER. The ends were cut back, 0 bases at V and 9 bases at J, with 14 bases in the middle. CDR3 amino acids: CASSQERQASQAFF. DNA of the CDR3: TGCGCCAGCAGCCAAGAAAGGCAGGCCTCTCAAGCTTTCTTT.

The gene calls are TRBV5-4 and TRBJ2-7; 8 bases align to TRBD1. The CDR3 is 15 residues long. Germline CDR1 SGHNT, CDR2 YYREEE (reference sequence). Trimming took 2 bases from V and 3 from J; bases not matched to a gene: 7. The chain's CDR3 is CASSFQGAVSYEQYF. The CDR3 DNA follows: TGTGCCAGCAGCTTTCAGGGGGCAGTAAGCTACGAGCAGTACTTC.

The V and J genes are TRBV19 and TRBJ1-5; D may be TRBD1 (5 bases). Trimming stripped 10 bases from V and 4 bases from J, with 14 bases between. The length of the CDR3 is 13 residues. Germline V gives CDR1 LNHDA, CDR2 SQIVND (reference sequence). The CDR3 loop is CAISRALNQPQHF. The CDR3 bases are TGTGCCATTAGCAGGGCCCTAAATCAGCCCCAGCATTTT.

The gene calls are TRBV6-2 or TRBV6-3 and TRBJ2-6, with a tentative D call TRBD1 (6 bases). The CDR3 runs to 15 residues. Germline-derived CDR1 and CDR2 are MNHEY and SVGEGT. V was pared by 5 bases and J by 0 bases, with 8 bases between. The CDR3 DNA reads as TGTGCCAGCAGTCAGGACAGCTCTGGGGCCAACGTCCTGACTTTC. This translates into CASSQDSSGANVLTF.

The chain is built from TRBV4-3 and TRBJ2-7; TRBD2 is a possible D gene (5 bases). The V gene's germline CDR1 is LGHNA and CDR2 YSLEER. V was cut by 1 base and J by 4 bases, with 11 bases left in between. CDR3 size: 14 residues. The CDR3: CASSQGVRGYEQYF. The CDR3 region has the DNA TGCGCCAGCAGCCAAGGGGTTCGGGGTTACGAGCAGTACTTC.

V gene TRBV7-3 combines with J gene TRBJ2-3; 8 bases align to TRBD2. V was pared by 4 bases and J by 4 bases, with 25 bases of the junction left unmatched. Germline V gene lookup returns CDR1 SGHTA and CDR2 FQGTGA. The CDR3 is 21 amino acids. CDR3 amino acids: CASSSRQGTSRSSRLADTQYF. The CDR3 nucleotides read TGTGCCAGCAGCTCGCGTCAGGGGACTAGTAGGTCGAGTCGGCTAGCAGATACGCAGTATTTT.

Concerning this clone itself: The junction departs from germline at one end; a sequencing error may be responsible. V and J are TRBV29-1 and TRBJ2-7, with 12 nucleotides matching TRBD2. The CDR3 is made up of 10 amino acids. From germline, CDR1 is SQVTM and CDR2 ANQGSEA. CDR3 DNA: TGCAGCGCGACTAGCGGGAGAGGGTTCTTC. It is translated as CSATSGRGFF.